A single sample is the source of the 18 T cell receptor beta chains below, sequenced in a study of blood T cell repertoires in COVID-19. Sequencing was performed with immunoSEQ multiplex PCR; in TCRdb, only in-frame clones are kept and a portion is missing. The sample holds about 230,000 clones, roughly 85% seen once. Sequenced material: peripheral blood. The receptors here all came from a woman between 70 and 85 years old with active or convalescent COVID-19.

V is TRBV10-3 and J is TRBJ2-5; a possible D gene is TRBD1 (5 bases). Germline loops: CDR1 ENHRY, CDR2 SYGVKD. V lost 3 bases and J lost 5, with 13 bases in between. CDR3 length: 14 residues. The CDR3 sequence: CAISEPASGETQYF. The CDR3 DNA sequence: TGTGCCATCAGTGAACCAGCCTCAGGGGAGACCCAGTACTTC.

The chain carries TRBV5-1 and TRBJ2-7, with unresolved D. V lost 3 bases to trimming and J lost 4 bases, with 11 bases between them. CDR1 and CDR2 from the germline V gene are SGHRS and YFSETQ. The CDR3 consists of 13 residues. CDR3 sequence reads: CASSWKERYEQYF. The CDR3 bases are TGCGCCAGCAGCTGGAAGGAGAGGTACGAGCAGTACTTC. The full variable domain, completed using reference TRBV5-1 and TRBJ2-7, is KAGVTQTPRYLIKTRGQQVTLSCSPISGHRSVSWYQQTPGQGLQFLFEYFSETQRNKGNFPGRFSGRQFSNSRSEMNVSTLELGDSALYLCASSWKERYEQYFGPGTRLTVT.

V gene TRBV5-6 combines with J gene TRBJ2-1; TRBD2 aligns across 9 bases. The CDR3 loop spans 15 amino acids. Germline V gene data show CDR1 as SGHDT and CDR2 as YYEEEE. With V trimmed by 4 bases and J by 5 bases, 7 bases remained unmatched. The CDR3 region is CASSPRQRGDNEQFF. The CDR3 DNA reads TGTGCCAGCAGCCCACGACAGCGGGGGGACAATGAGCAGTTCTTC.

This chain connects TRBV27 to TRBJ2-5; 9 bases match TRBD2. Trimming at V came to 5 bases and at J to 5 bases, leaving 9 bases not matched to a gene. This CDR3 has 15 residues. The germline CDR1 and CDR2 sequences are MNHEY and SMNVEV (reference sequence). For the CDR3, the DNA is TGTGCCAGCAGTCCGAAGGGACTAGCAGGGGAGACCCAGTACTTC. Encoded protein: CASSPKGLAGETQYF.

The CDR3 DNA follows: TGTGCCAGCAGCGTAGCTACGAGGTTGGGGACAGGCTCTGGAAACACCATATATTTT. Translating gives CASSVATRLGTGSGNTIYF. The V and J genes are TRBV9 and TRBJ1-3, with 8 bases aligning to TRBD1. The V gene's germline CDR1 is SGDLS and CDR2 YYNGEE. The CDR3 is made up of 19 amino acids. V shed 0 bases, J shed 0 bases, and the junction held 11 bases outside the gene matches.

The genes are TRBV5-6 and TRBJ2-2, with 8 bases lining up with TRBD1. The CDR3 contains 17 residues. V shed 3 bases and J 5 bases; nucleotides not matched to a gene: 12. CDR1 and CDR2 (germline): SGHDT, YYEEEE. CDR3 in amino acids: CASSYRQGPFVTGELFF. The CDR3 DNA follows: TGTGCCAGCAGCTACCGACAGGGGCCGTTCGTAACCGGGGAGCTGTTTTTT.

V usage is TRBV6-6 and J usage is TRBJ1-1; D gene unclear. The V end was cut by 6 bases, the J end by 2 bases, with 13 bases between. Per the germline V gene, CDR1 is MNHNY and CDR2 is SVGAGI (reference sequence). CDR3 length equals 14 residues. The CDR3 reads CASSQISLNTEAFF. The CDR3 DNA follows: TGTGCCAGCAGCCAAATCAGTCTCAACACTGAAGCTTTCTTT.

The chain joins TRBV5-1 to TRBJ2-1, with a weak D call TRBD2 (5 bases). The CDR3 runs 13 residues. The germline CDR1 and CDR2 sequences are SGHRS and YFSETQ. V shed 5 bases and J shed 6 bases, with 12 bases lying between them. The CDR3 loop reads CASSSDYFNEQFF. CDR3 sequence (DNA): TGCGCCAGCAGTAGCGACTACTTCAATGAGCAGTTCTTC. Supplemented by reference TRBV5-1 and TRBJ2-1, the full variable domain reads KAGVTQTPRYLIKTRGQQVTLSCSPISGHRSVSWYQQTPGQGLQFLFEYFSETQRNKGNFPGRFSGRQFSNSRSEMNVSTLELGDSALYLCASSSDYFNEQFFGPGTRLTVL.

The chain has TRBV7-8 and TRBJ2-5; 14 nucleotides align to TRBD2. Germline trimming cut 0 bases from V and 4 bases from J; bases unmatched to any gene: 7. CDR1 and CDR2 from the germline V gene are SGHVS and FQNEAQ. The CDR3 is 18 amino acids. CDR3 in amino acids: CASSLARLAGGPGETQYF. CDR3 in DNA: TGTGCCAGCAGCTTAGCGAGACTAGCGGGGGGGCCTGGAGAGACCCAGTACTTC.

This sequence joins TRBV7-2 and TRBJ2-3; TRBD2 matches 10 bases. The CDR3 loop spans 16 amino acids. The junction had 6 bases not matched to a gene; V was cut back by 2 bases and J by 4 bases. CDR1 and CDR2 from the germline V gene are SGHTA and FQGNSA. CDR3 residues: CASSLTLLAGADTQYF. As DNA, the CDR3 is TGTGCCAGCAGCTTAACCCTCCTAGCGGGGGCAGATACGCAGTATTTT. Drawing the rest from reference TRBV7-2 and TRBJ2-3, the complete variable domain is GAGVSQSPSNKVTEKGKDVELRCDPISGHTALYWYRQSLGQGLEFLIYFQGNSAPDKSGLPSDRFSAERTGGSVSTLTIQRTQQEDSAVYLCASSLTLLAGADTQYFGPGTRLTVL.

This clone was observed once. The V gene is TRBV6-5, the J gene TRBJ2-2, with D possibly TRBD1 on 5 matching bases. The V and J ends lost 6 bases and 2 bases respectively, with 7 bases between them. Germline values: CDR1 MNHEY, CDR2 SVGAGI. This CDR3 region has 13 residues. DNA of the CDR3: TGTGCCAGCAGGACAGATAACACCGGGGAGCTGTTTTTT. Translation gives CASRTDNTGELFF.

This clone was observed many times. The V call is TRBV5-5, the J call TRBJ2-7; the D gene is possibly TRBD2 (6 bases). V was cut by 0 bases and J by 3 bases, with 16 bases left in between. This CDR3 has 16 residues. Per germline, CDR1 SGHKS and CDR2 YYEKEE (reference sequence). The DNA for the CDR3 is TGTGCCAGCAGCTTGGCCGGTAGCGGAGCCCTCTACGAGCAGTACTTC. Amino acids: CASSLAGSGALYEQYF.

CDR3 sequence: CASSLAGSGANVLTF. The CDR3, as DNA: TGTGCCAGCAGTTTAGCGGGGTCTGGGGCCAACGTCCTGACTTTC. The chain uses TRBV28 and TRBJ2-6, with a possible D match to TRBD2 (6 bases). CDR1 is MDHEN and CDR2 is SYDVKM in the germline V gene. Trimming cost V 2 bases and J 1 base, with 6 bases left between them. The CDR3 has 15 residues.

The chain uses TRBV4-2 and TRBJ2-7; the match to TRBD2 covers 11 bases. Germline CDR1 LGHNA, CDR2 YNFKEQ. With 1 base clipped from V and 4 bases from J, the junction kept 3 bases outside the gene matches. CDR3 length equals 15 residues. The CDR3 spells CASSQGLAGRYEQYF. The CDR3 DNA reads TGTGCCAGCAGCCAAGGACTAGCGGGAAGGTACGAGCAGTACTTC.

V is TRBV16 and J is TRBJ1-1; no reliable D call. V dropped 4 bases and J dropped 1 base, with 10 bases sitting between them. Germline V gives CDR1 KGHSY, CDR2 FQNENV. The CDR3 covers 14 residues. The CDR3, as DNA: TGTGCCAGCAGCCCCCTATTTACGAACACTGAAGCTTTCTTT. Protein sequence: CASSPLFTNTEAFF.

The chain uses TRBV3-1 (or the pseudogene TRBV3-2) and TRBJ1-2; D is possibly TRBD1 (5 bases). The CDR3 sequence is 15 residues long. The V gene lost 6 bases and the J gene lost 2 bases, with 16 bases spanning the gap. Germline CDR1 LGHDT, CDR2 YNNKEL (reference sequence). The CDR3 DNA follows: TGTGCCAGCAGTCTCCTCGGGTCAGGGAACTATGGCTACACCTTC. Encoded protein: CASSLLGSGNYGYTF.

The rearrangement links TRBV5-1 to TRBJ2-5; D is ambiguous. Germline loops: CDR1 SGHRS, CDR2 YFSETQ. This CDR3 region has 13 residues. Trimming removed 2 bases at V and 5 bases at J, with 10 bases between. The CDR3 DNA is TGCGCCAGCAGCTTTGCGGCTGAGGAGACCCAGTACTTC. Translated: CASSFAAEETQYF.

This chain joins TRBV7-2 and TRBJ1-2, with D possibly being TRBD1 (5 bases). Trimming shortened V by 4 bases and J by 4 bases, and 13 bases separated the two germline ends. Germline CDR1 and CDR2: SGHTA and FQGNSA. The CDR3 covers 14 residues. The CDR3 DNA reads TGTGCCAGCAGCTCCCGGGCCGGGGGCTATGGCTACACCTTC. It codes for CASSSRAGGYGYTF.